Listed here are 6 T cell receptor beta chains from one sample, sequenced in a study of PD-1 blockade in classical Hodgkin lymphoma. The sample's time point: cycle 4 day 1 (C4D1), after less than seven weeks of nivolumab. Autologous stem cell transplantation was followed by relapse in every patient, and brentuximab vedotin exposure varied. Only in-frame clones appear in the TCRdb table, and some are missing; sequencing was by immunoSEQ multiplex PCR. The sample yields under 80,000 clones, about 90% seen once. The sequenced sample was peripheral blood mononuclear cells (PBMCs), obtained before the fourth cycle of nivolumab. Receptors originate from a human donor with classical Hodgkin lymphoma.

The rearrangement joins TRBV5-1 to TRBJ2-3; maybe TRBD2 (7 bases). CDR1 SGHRS and CDR2 YFSETQ come from the germline V gene. Trimming took 6 bases from V and 1 from J, leaving 12 bases between them. There are 14 residues in the CDR3. CDR3 in DNA: TGCGCCAGCACTGGCGGGGGCGGCACAGATACGCAGTATTTT. Translating it yields CASTGGGGTDTQYF.

There are a few counts of this clone. The CDR3 DNA reads TGTGCCAGCAGTTCCAGGGACAGGGGGGTCTATGGCTACACCTTC. Amino acids: CASSSRDRGVYGYTF. This rearrangement joins TRBV6-5 to TRBJ1-2; 11 positions match TRBD1. Germline V gene lookup returns CDR1 MNHEY and CDR2 SVGAGI. V lost 4 bases and J lost 4; bases outside the gene matches: 5. This CDR3 has 15 amino acids.

This chain joins TRBV27 and TRBJ2-7, with unresolved D. The V gene's germline CDR1 is MNHEY and CDR2 SMNVEV (reference sequence). V was pared by 1 base and J by 4 bases, with 8 bases between. This CDR3 is 13 amino acids long. The CDR3 coding sequence is TGTGCCAGCAGTTTATACAATCAATACGAGCAGTACTTC. This translates into CASSLYNQYEQYF.

This clone has just a few counts. J is TRBJ1-3 and V is TRBV9; tentatively, D is TRBD1 (6 bases). V lost 3 bases to trimming and J lost 0 bases, with 10 bases between them. The germline V gene has CDR1 SGDLS and CDR2 YYNGEE. The CDR3 covers 15 residues. Here the CDR3 DNA reads TGTGCCAGCAGCGCAGGGGCGCGCTCTGGAAACACCATATATTTT. It is translated as CASSAGARSGNTIYF.

The chain is built from TRBV7-9 and TRBJ2-5, with 10 bases identical to TRBD2. CDR1 and CDR2 (germline): SEHNR, FQNEAQ (reference sequence). The CDR3 loop spans 15 amino acids. V trimming: 5 bases; J trimming: 4 bases; junction bases outside the gene matches: 7. DNA for the CDR3: TGTGCCAGCAGCAATCTAGCGGGGGCCTCAGAGACCCAGTACTTC. Translation gives CASSNLAGASETQYF.

The chain is built from TRBV30 and TRBJ1-5; D unclear. The CDR3 length is 13 residues. Germline CDR1 reads GTSNPN; CDR2 reads SVGIG (reference sequence). V dropped 4 bases and J dropped 3 bases, with 10 bases sitting between them. The CDR3 loop reads CAWKDQNNQPQHF. The CDR3, as DNA: TGTGCCTGGAAAGATCAGAACAATCAGCCCCAGCATTTT. Drawing the rest from reference TRBV30 and TRBJ1-5, the complete variable domain is SQTIHQWPATLVQPVGSPLSLECTVEGTSNPNLYWYRQAAGRGLQLLFYSVGIGQISSEVPQNLSASRPQDRQFILSSKKLLLSDSGFYLCAWKDQNNQPQHFGDGTRLSIL.